The rows below give T cell receptor beta chains drawn from one sample of a study of patients and donors after allogeneic stem cell transplantation. From the RT-PCR reads, TCRdb called clonotypes with MiXCR, one entry per CDR3 protein. Among about 410,000 distinct CDR3 sequences listed, roughly 17% were seen once. The sequenced sample was blood, either unsorted or a sorted T cell fraction (not recorded which). All receptors come from a human donor who was either an allogeneic HSCT recipient or a stem cell or donor lymphocyte infusion donor (not recorded which). It is not recorded whose cells these are; they may come from a transplant donor. Each CDR3 is given with its conserved first and last residue. A D gene is named only where the DNA matches it firmly. A row's size may be missing; if present it is once, few, many or a size class.

v_gene: TRBV9
abundance: .
j_gene: TRBJ1-6
d_gene: .
CDR3nt: TGTGCCAGCAGCGTAGAGGCTATTGGGGTATATAATTCACCCCTCCACTTT
CDR3aa: CASSVEAIGVYNSPLHF

v_gene: TRBV6-2/TRBV6-3
abundance: .
j_gene: TRBJ2-1
d_gene: .
CDR3nt: TGTGCCAGCGTGCAGACGAATGAGCAGTTCTTC
CDR3aa: CASVQTNEQFF

v_gene: TRBV4-1
abundance: few
j_gene: TRBJ2-1
d_gene: TRBD2
CDR3nt: TGCGCCAGCAGCCAACCGACTAGCCTTAACAATGAGCAGTTCTTC
CDR3aa: CASSQPTSLNNEQFF

v_gene: TRBV11-2
abundance: .
j_gene: TRBJ2-2
d_gene: .
CDR3nt: TGTGCCAGCAGCTTAGCCAGATACACCGGGGAGCTGTTTTTT
CDR3aa: CASSLARYTGELFF

v_gene: TRBV30
abundance: .
j_gene: TRBJ1-2
d_gene: .
CDR3nt: TGTGCCTGGAGTAGGGGGGCGGCCTATGGCTACACCTTC
CDR3aa: CAWSRGAAYGYTF

v_gene: TRBV7-9
abundance: .
j_gene: TRBJ1-2
d_gene: TRBD1
CDR3nt: TGTGCCGGCCGGAACCAGGGGGCGACCCTAAACTATGGCTACACCTTC
CDR3aa: CAGRNQGATLNYGYTF

v_gene: TRBV12-3/TRBV12-4
abundance: few
j_gene: TRBJ2-5
d_gene: TRBD2
CDR3nt: TGTGCCAGCGCGGGGGGGCCAGCACTCCAAGAGACCCAGTACTTC
CDR3aa: CASAGGPALQETQYF

v_gene: TRBV10-3
abundance: few
j_gene: TRBJ1-3
d_gene: .
CDR3nt: TGTGCCATCAGTGAGTCCGGGGCCCATAGCACCATATATTTT
CDR3aa: CAISESGAHSTIYF

v_gene: TRBV18
abundance: .
j_gene: TRBJ2-3
d_gene: .
CDR3nt: TGTGCCAGCTCACCACGGGACATATACACAGATACGCAGTATTTT
CDR3aa: CASSPRDIYTDTQYF

v_gene: TRBV3-1
abundance: few
j_gene: TRBJ1-4
d_gene: .
CDR3nt: TGTGCCAGCAGCCAGGCCCGTACCTCCGAAAAACTGTTTTTT
CDR3aa: CASSQARTSEKLFF

v_gene: TRBV20-1
abundance: .
j_gene: TRBJ2-7
d_gene: .
CDR3nt: TGCAGTGCTGACCACCGGGACAACTCCTACGAGCAGTACTTC
CDR3aa: CSADHRDNSYEQYF

v_gene: TRBV9
abundance: .
j_gene: TRBJ2-5
d_gene: .
CDR3nt: TGTGCCAGCAGCGTGACATCCGTTGTCAGCGGAGAGACCCAGTACTTC
CDR3aa: CASSVTSVVSGETQYF

v_gene: TRBV7-9
abundance: .
j_gene: TRBJ1-6
d_gene: .
CDR3nt: TGTGCCAGCAGCTTCGGGGCAGGTGGGCGTAGGGGATCACCCCTCCACTTT
CDR3aa: CASSFGAGGRRGSPLHF

v_gene: TRBV12-3/TRBV12-4
abundance: .
j_gene: TRBJ1-1
d_gene: .
CDR3nt: TGTGCCAGCAGTACGACCCGAGCTTTCTTT
CDR3aa: CASSTTRAFF

v_gene: TRBV29-1
abundance: .
j_gene: TRBJ2-3
d_gene: .
CDR3nt: TGCAGCGTTGGGGGTGGGGGCACAGATACGCAGTATTTT
CDR3aa: CSVGGGGTDTQYF

v_gene: TRBV2
abundance: few
j_gene: TRBJ2-7
d_gene: .
CDR3nt: TGTGCCAGCACCCCAGACCCCGGGGGCTCCTACGAGCAGTACTTC
CDR3aa: CASTPDPGGSYEQYF

v_gene: TRBV4-3
abundance: few
j_gene: TRBJ1-1
d_gene: .
CDR3nt: TGCGCCAGCAGCGTTCGGTCTTACACTGAAGCTTTCTTT
CDR3aa: CASSVRSYTEAFF

v_gene: TRBV12-3/TRBV12-4
abundance: few
j_gene: TRBJ1-2
d_gene: .
CDR3nt: TGTGCCAGCAGTTTAGGGGCCAGCTATGGCTACACCTTC
CDR3aa: CASSLGASYGYTF

v_gene: TRBV2
abundance: .
j_gene: TRBJ2-5
d_gene: TRBD1
CDR3nt: TGTGCCAGCTTGAACAGGGGTCCAAAGACCCAGTACTTC
CDR3aa: CASLNRGPKTQYF

v_gene: TRBV4-2
abundance: few
j_gene: TRBJ2-2
d_gene: TRBD2
CDR3nt: TGTGCCAGCAGCCGTAACCACCCTAGCGGGGGGCGGTCCGGGGAGCTGTTTTTT
CDR3aa: CASSRNHPSGGRSGELFF

v_gene: TRBV19
abundance: few
j_gene: TRBJ2-5
d_gene: .
CDR3nt: TGTGCCAGTAAAGGGCAGTACCTGGAAGAGACCCAGTACTTC
CDR3aa: CASKGQYLEETQYF

v_gene: TRBV5-1
abundance: many
j_gene: TRBJ2-3
d_gene: .
CDR3nt: TGCGCCAGCAGCGACAGGAGCACAGATACGCAGTATTTT
CDR3aa: CASSDRSTDTQYF

v_gene: TRBV6-1
abundance: few
j_gene: TRBJ2-3
d_gene: .
CDR3nt: TGTGCCAGCAGTCGGGTAGGCACAGATACGCAGTATTTT
CDR3aa: CASSRVGTDTQYF

v_gene: TRBV7-9
abundance: few
j_gene: TRBJ2-2
d_gene: .
CDR3nt: TGTGCCAGCAGCTTCTGGAGGAACACCGGGGAGCTGTTTTTT
CDR3aa: CASSFWRNTGELFF

v_gene: TRBV30
abundance: few
j_gene: TRBJ1-3
d_gene: .
CDR3nt: TGTGCCTGGAGTCGAGAGAACACCATATATTTT
CDR3aa: CAWSRENTIYF

v_gene: TRBV6-5
abundance: few
j_gene: TRBJ1-3
d_gene: TRBD1
CDR3nt: TGTGCCAGCAGTTACTGGACAGGGGGAAGCTCTGGAAACACCATATATTTT
CDR3aa: CASSYWTGGSSGNTIYF

v_gene: TRBV7-2
abundance: .
j_gene: TRBJ2-2
d_gene: .
CDR3nt: TGTGCCAGCAACCAAGGAGGCAACACCGGGGAGCTGTTTTTT
CDR3aa: CASNQGGNTGELFF

v_gene: TRBV28
abundance: few
j_gene: TRBJ1-2
d_gene: .
CDR3nt: TGTGCCAGCAGCCCTCCCGTGGCACAGCTAAATGGCTACACCTTC
CDR3aa: CASSPPVAQLNGYTF

v_gene: TRBV3-1
abundance: .
j_gene: TRBJ2-7
d_gene: .
CDR3nt: TGTGCCAGCAGCCATGGGGACATCTACGAGCAGTACTTC
CDR3aa: CASSHGDIYEQYF

v_gene: TRBV11-2
abundance: .
j_gene: TRBJ2-5
d_gene: .
CDR3nt: TGTGCCAGCAGCTCCCCCAGGGGTGAGACCCAGTACTTC
CDR3aa: CASSSPRGETQYF

v_gene: TRBV4-1
abundance: .
j_gene: TRBJ2-2
d_gene: .
CDR3nt: TGCGCCAGCAGCCAAGATCTCGGGAGTCTGAACACCGGGGAGCTGTTTTTT
CDR3aa: CASSQDLGSLNTGELFF

v_gene: TRBV3-1
abundance: few
j_gene: TRBJ2-7
d_gene: .
CDR3nt: TGTGCCAGCAGCCTCCTCGGGGGTGGGGGCTACGAGCAGTACTTC
CDR3aa: CASSLLGGGGYEQYF

v_gene: TRBV4-2
abundance: .
j_gene: TRBJ2-2
d_gene: TRBD2
CDR3nt: TGTGCCAGCAGCTGGGGGGGACGGATGAACACCGGGGAGCTGTTTTTT
CDR3aa: CASSWGGRMNTGELFF

v_gene: TRBV5-5
abundance: few
j_gene: TRBJ2-5
d_gene: TRBD2
CDR3nt: TGTGCCAGCAGTAGACTAGCGTTACAAGAGACCCAGTACTTC
CDR3aa: CASSRLALQETQYF

v_gene: TRBV27
abundance: .
j_gene: TRBJ2-3
d_gene: TRBD2
CDR3nt: TGTGCCAGCACGCTAGCGGGTGGGGGTGTAGATACGCAGTATTTT
CDR3aa: CASTLAGGGVDTQYF

v_gene: TRBV7-9
abundance: .
j_gene: TRBJ1-4
d_gene: .
CDR3nt: TGTGCCAGCAGCTTAGATGGGGACATTGAAAAACTGTTTTTT
CDR3aa: CASSLDGDIEKLFF

v_gene: TRBV12-3/TRBV12-4
abundance: many
j_gene: TRBJ1-3
d_gene: .
CDR3nt: TGTGCCAGCAGTTACCGAAATCGGTATACTGCAAACACCATATATTTT
CDR3aa: CASSYRNRYTANTIYF

v_gene: TRBV24-1
abundance: few
j_gene: TRBJ2-1
d_gene: .
CDR3nt: TGTGCCACCAGCCTGTCCAGGGGCAATGAGCAGTTCTTC
CDR3aa: CATSLSRGNEQFF

v_gene: TRBV20-1
abundance: .
j_gene: TRBJ1-2
d_gene: .
CDR3nt: TGCAGTGCTGGAGCTAACTATGGCTACACCTTC
CDR3aa: CSAGANYGYTF

v_gene: TRBV20-1
abundance: few
j_gene: TRBJ2-5
d_gene: TRBD2
CDR3nt: TGCAGTGCTAGGTCCCTCCTAGCGGTAGAGACCCAGTACTTC
CDR3aa: CSARSLLAVETQYF

v_gene: TRBV7-9
abundance: .
j_gene: TRBJ2-7
d_gene: .
CDR3nt: TGTGCCAGCAGCTTAGAAGGCAGGGACCCACCCGAGCAGTACTTC
CDR3aa: CASSLEGRDPPEQYF

v_gene: TRBV5-6
abundance: few
j_gene: TRBJ2-4
d_gene: .
CDR3nt: TGTGCCAGCAGTGAGATGGCCAAAAACATTCAGTACTTC
CDR3aa: CASSEMAKNIQYF

v_gene: TRBV25-1
abundance: .
j_gene: TRBJ1-2
d_gene: TRBD1
CDR3nt: TGTGCCAGCAGTGCACAGGGGTATGGCTACACCTTC
CDR3aa: CASSAQGYGYTF

v_gene: TRBV12-3/TRBV12-4
abundance: few
j_gene: TRBJ1-2
d_gene: .
CDR3nt: TGTGCCAGCAGTTTAGTTACGGGCACACTTTATGGCTACACCTTC
CDR3aa: CASSLVTGTLYGYTF

v_gene: TRBV14
abundance: few
j_gene: TRBJ2-7
d_gene: .
CDR3nt: TGTGCCAGCAGCCAAGAAGACGAGCAGTACTTC
CDR3aa: CASSQEDEQYF

v_gene: TRBV5-4
abundance: .
j_gene: TRBJ2-7
d_gene: .
CDR3nt: TGTGCCAGCAGCTTGATTGGGGTCTCCTACGAGCAGTACTTC
CDR3aa: CASSLIGVSYEQYF

v_gene: TRBV7-9
abundance: many
j_gene: TRBJ1-1
d_gene: .
CDR3nt: TGTGCCAGCAGCTTAGATCTGGGGACTGAAGCTTTCTTT
CDR3aa: CASSLDLGTEAFF

v_gene: TRBV19
abundance: .
j_gene: TRBJ1-2
d_gene: .
CDR3nt: TGTGCCAGTAGGGTGGACACACGATCCTATGGCTACACCTTC
CDR3aa: CASRVDTRSYGYTF

v_gene: TRBV12-3/TRBV12-4
abundance: many
j_gene: TRBJ2-1
d_gene: .
CDR3nt: TGTGCCAGCAGAGAAAAACTGCCGCGGGCTCTCTCCTACAATGAGCAGTTCTTC
CDR3aa: CASREKLPRALSYNEQFF

v_gene: TRBV19
abundance: .
j_gene: TRBJ2-3
d_gene: TRBD2
CDR3nt: TGTGCCAGTAGTATTAGAGCGGGGTTCACAGATACGCAGTATTTT
CDR3aa: CASSIRAGFTDTQYF

v_gene: TRBV20-1
abundance: few
j_gene: TRBJ2-3
d_gene: .
CDR3nt: TGCAGTGCCTCGGGTTACCCGCCCCCGTTGAGGACGCAGTATTTT
CDR3aa: CSASGYPPPLRTQYF

v_gene: TRBV13
abundance: few
j_gene: TRBJ2-7
d_gene: .
CDR3nt: TGTGCCAGCAGCTCCACAGGGCTAAACTACGAGCAGTACTTC
CDR3aa: CASSSTGLNYEQYF

v_gene: TRBV7-9
abundance: few
j_gene: TRBJ2-6
d_gene: .
CDR3nt: TGTGCCAGCAGCGTGGGGAGCTCTGGGGCCAACGTCCTGACTTTC
CDR3aa: CASSVGSSGANVLTF